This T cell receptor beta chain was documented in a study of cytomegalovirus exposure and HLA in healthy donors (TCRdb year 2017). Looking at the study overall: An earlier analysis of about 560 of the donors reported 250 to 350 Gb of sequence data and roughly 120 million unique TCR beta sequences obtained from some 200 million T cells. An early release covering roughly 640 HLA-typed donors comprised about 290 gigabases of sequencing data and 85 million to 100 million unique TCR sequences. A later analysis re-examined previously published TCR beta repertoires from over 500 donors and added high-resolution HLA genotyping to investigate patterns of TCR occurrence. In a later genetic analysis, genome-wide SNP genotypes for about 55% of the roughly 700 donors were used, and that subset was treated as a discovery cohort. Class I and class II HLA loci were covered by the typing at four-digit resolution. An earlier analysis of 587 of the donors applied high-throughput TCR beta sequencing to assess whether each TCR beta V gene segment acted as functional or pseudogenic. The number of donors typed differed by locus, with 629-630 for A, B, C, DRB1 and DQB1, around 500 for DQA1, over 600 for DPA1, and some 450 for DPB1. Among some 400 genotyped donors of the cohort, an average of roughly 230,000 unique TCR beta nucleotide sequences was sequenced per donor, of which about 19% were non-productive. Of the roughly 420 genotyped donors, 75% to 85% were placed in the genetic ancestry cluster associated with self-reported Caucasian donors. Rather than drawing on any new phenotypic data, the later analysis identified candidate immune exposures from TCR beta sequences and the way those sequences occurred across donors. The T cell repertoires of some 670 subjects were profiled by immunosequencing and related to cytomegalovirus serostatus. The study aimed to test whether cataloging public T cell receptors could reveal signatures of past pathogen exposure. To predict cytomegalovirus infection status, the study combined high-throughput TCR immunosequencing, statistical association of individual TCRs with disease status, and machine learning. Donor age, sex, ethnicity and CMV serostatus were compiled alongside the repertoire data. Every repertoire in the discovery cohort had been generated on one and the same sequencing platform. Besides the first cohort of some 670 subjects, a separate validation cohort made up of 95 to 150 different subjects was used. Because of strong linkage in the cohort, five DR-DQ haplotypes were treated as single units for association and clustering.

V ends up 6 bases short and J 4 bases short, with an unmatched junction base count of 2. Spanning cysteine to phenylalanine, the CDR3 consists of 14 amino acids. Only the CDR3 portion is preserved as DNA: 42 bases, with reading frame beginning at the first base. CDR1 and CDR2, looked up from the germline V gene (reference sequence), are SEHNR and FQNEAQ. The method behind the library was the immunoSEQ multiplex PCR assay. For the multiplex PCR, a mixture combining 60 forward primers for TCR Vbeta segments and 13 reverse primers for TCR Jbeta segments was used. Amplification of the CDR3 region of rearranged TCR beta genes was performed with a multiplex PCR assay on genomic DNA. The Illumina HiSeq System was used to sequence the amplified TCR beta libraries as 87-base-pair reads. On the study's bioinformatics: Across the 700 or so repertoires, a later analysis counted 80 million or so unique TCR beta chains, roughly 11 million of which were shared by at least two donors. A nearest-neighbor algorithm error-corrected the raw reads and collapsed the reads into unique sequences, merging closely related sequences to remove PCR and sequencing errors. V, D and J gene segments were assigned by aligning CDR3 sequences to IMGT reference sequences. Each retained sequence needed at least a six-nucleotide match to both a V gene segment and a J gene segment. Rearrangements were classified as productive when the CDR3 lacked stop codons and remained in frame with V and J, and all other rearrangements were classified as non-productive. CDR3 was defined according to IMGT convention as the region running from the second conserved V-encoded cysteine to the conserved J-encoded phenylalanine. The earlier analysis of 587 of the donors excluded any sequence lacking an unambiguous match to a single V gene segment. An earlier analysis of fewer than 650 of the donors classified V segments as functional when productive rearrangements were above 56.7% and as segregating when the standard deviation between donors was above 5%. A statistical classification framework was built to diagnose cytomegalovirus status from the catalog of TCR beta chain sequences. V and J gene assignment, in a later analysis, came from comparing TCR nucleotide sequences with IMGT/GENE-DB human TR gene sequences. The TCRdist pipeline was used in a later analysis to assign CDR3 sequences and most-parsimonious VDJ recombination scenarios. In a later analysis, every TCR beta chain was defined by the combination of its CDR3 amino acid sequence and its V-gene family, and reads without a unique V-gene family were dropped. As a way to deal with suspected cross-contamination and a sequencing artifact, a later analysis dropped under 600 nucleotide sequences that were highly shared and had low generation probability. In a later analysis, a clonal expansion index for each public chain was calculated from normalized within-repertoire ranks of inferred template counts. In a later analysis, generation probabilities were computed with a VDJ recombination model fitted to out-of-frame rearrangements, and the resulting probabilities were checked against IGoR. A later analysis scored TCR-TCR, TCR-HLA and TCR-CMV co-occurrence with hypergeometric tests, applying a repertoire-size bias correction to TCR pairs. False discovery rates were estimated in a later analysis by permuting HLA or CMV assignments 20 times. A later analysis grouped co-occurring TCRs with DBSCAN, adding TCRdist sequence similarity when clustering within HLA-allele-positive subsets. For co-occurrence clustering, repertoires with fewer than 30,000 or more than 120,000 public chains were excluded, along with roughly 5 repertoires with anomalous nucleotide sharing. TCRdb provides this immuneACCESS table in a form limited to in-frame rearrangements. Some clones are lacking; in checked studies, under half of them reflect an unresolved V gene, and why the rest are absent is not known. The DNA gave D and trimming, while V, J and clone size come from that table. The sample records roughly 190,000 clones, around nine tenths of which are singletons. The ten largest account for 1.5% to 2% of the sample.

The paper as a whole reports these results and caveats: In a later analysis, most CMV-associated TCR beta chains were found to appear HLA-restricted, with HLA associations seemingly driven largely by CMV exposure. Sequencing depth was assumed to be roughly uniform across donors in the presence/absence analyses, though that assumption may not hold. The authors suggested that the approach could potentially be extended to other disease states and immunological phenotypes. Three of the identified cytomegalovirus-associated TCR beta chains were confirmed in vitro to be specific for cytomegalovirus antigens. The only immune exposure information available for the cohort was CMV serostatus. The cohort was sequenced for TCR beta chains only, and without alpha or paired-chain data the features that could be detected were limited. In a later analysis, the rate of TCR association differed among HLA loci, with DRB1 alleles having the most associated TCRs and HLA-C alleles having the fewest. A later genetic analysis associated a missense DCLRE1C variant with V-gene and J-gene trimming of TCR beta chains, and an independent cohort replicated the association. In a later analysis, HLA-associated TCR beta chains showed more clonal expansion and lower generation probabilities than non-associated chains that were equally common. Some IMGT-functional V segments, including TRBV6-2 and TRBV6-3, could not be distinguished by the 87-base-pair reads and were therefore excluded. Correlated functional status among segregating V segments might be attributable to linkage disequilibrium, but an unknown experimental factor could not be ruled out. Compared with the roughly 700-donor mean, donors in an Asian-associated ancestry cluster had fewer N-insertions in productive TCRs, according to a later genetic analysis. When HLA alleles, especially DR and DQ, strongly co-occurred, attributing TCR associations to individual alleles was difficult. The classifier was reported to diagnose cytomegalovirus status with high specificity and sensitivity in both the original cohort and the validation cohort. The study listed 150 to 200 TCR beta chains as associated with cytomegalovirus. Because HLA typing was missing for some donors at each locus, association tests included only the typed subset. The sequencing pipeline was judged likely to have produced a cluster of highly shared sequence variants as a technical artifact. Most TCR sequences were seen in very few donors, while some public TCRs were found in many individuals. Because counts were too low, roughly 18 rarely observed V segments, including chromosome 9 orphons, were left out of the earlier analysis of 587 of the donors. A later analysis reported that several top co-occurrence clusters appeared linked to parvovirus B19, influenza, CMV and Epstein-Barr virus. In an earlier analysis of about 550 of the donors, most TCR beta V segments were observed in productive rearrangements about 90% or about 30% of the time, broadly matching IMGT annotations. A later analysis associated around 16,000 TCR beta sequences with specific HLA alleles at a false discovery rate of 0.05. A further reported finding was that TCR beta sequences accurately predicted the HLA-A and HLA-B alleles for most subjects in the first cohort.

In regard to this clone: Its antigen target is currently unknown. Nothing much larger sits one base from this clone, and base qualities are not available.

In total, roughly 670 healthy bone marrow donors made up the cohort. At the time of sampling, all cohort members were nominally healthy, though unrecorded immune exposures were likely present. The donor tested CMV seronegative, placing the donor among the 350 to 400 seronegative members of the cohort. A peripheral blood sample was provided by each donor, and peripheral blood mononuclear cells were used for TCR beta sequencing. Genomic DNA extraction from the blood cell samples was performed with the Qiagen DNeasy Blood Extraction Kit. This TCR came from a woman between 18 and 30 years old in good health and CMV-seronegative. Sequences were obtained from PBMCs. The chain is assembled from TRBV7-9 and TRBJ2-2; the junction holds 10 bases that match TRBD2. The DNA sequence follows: TGTGCCAGCAGGACTAGCGGGCTCACCGGGGAGCTGTTTTTT. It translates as CASRTSGLTGELFF.